Listed here are 20 T cell receptor beta chains from one sample, sequenced in a study of T-cell reconstitution after alpha-beta-depleted transplantation in children. Researchers prepared the TCRbeta library using unique molecular identifiers, the study reports. In TCRdb, the PCR reads were re-called with MiXCR into one record per CDR3 protein. Among about 830,000 distinct CDR3 sequences listed, under 20% were seen once. The sample consisted of PBMCs, mostly from graft donor cells, taken 360 days after TCRalphabeta/CD19-depleted stem cell transplant. The receptors derive from a male patient younger than 18 who had a stem cell transplant for acute lymphoblastic leukemia, so the T cells may come from the graft donor.

This clonotype has a handful of counts. The V gene is TRBV12-3 or TRBV12-4, the J gene TRBJ2-5; 7 bases match TRBD2. This CDR3 contains 14 residues. The ends lost 5 bases at V and 5 bases at J; junction bases unmatched: 8. In nucleotides, the CDR3 is TGTGCCAGCAGTCCAGGACTAGTCGAGGAGACCCAGTACTTC. Translation: CASSPGLVEETQYF.

The chain couples TRBV12-3 or TRBV12-4 to TRBJ2-7; D remains unclear. This CDR3 is built from 13 residues. Between the trimmed V and J ends, which lost 6 bases and 2 bases, there was a span of 11 bases. CDR3 protein: CASSPVPAYEQYF. The CDR3, as DNA: TGTGCCAGCAGCCCCGTACCGGCCTACGAGCAGTACTTC.

This rearrangement joins TRBV7-2 to TRBJ2-3; 11 nucleotides agree with TRBD2. The CDR3 runs to 16 residues. In germline, CDR1 is SGHTA, CDR2 FQGNSA. J was trimmed by 3 bases and V by 2 bases; bases with no gene match: 4. The CDR3 spells CASSLTSGSITDTQYF. The DNA for the CDR3 is TGTGCCAGCAGCTTAACTAGCGGGAGTATTACAGATACGCAGTATTTT.

There are a few counts of this clonotype. This sequence joins TRBV20-1 and TRBJ2-7; 7 bases line up with TRBD2. V lost 6 bases to trimming and J lost 8 bases; unmatched junction nucleotides: 10. Germline V gives CDR1 DFQATT, CDR2 SNEGSKA (reference sequence). This CDR3 is built from 12 residues. The CDR3 region is CSAGGLGPQQYF. In DNA, the CDR3 is TGCAGTGCCGGGGGGTTAGGCCCTCAGCAGTACTTC.

Regarding this clonotype: As the CDR3 is not closed by the conserved phenylalanine or tryptophan, this likely results from a read error. The DNA is omitted, as the CDR3 cannot be located on it reliably, and the CDR3 follows TCRdb's listing. The chain joins TRBV28 to TRBJ1-2. CDR1 MDHEN and CDR2 SYDVKM come from the germline V gene. The CDR3 adds up to 12 amino acids, both ends counted. CDR3 in amino acids: CASSFSQGPAVI.

The DNA of the CDR3 is TGTGCCAGCAGCTTTTGGGCTAGAACGATGGCCGGAGATACGCAGTATTTT. Translating it yields CASSFWARTMAGDTQYF. This sequence joins TRBV7-6 and TRBJ2-3; D is unresolved. The length of the CDR3 is 17 residues. The V end was cut by 3 bases, the J end by 5 bases, with 21 bases between. Per the germline V gene, CDR1 is SGHVS and CDR2 is FNYEAQ. The full variable domain, completed using reference TRBV7-6 and TRBJ2-3, is GAGVSQSPRYKVTKRGQDVALRCDPISGHVSLYWYRQALGQGPEFLTYFNYEAQQDKSGLPNDRFSAERPEGSISTLTIQRTEQRDSAMYRCASSFWARTMAGDTQYFGPGTRLTVL.

J is TRBJ2-1 and V is TRBV12-3 or TRBV12-4; D may match TRBD1 or TRBD2 (8 bases each). Trimming left V 6 bases short and J 5 bases short, with 23 bases between. There are 17 residues in the CDR3. DNA of the CDR3: TGTGCCAGCAGCCCAGGGACTAGTCAGGGGGCCCACAATGAGCAGTTCTTC. Its translation is CASSPGTSQGAHNEQFF.

To note about this clonotype: The junction departs from germline at one end; a sequencing error may be responsible. The chain couples TRBV10-2 to TRBJ1-4; the D is unclear. This CDR3 spans 17 amino acids. CDR1 and CDR2 (germline): WSHSY, SAAADI. CDR3 residues: CASSSDTIGELNEKLFF. The DNA of the CDR3 is TGTGCCAGCAGCTCCGACACGATCGGGGAGCTAAATGAAAAACTGTTTTTT.

This clonotype was counted between two and nine times. The rearrangement uses TRBV4-1 and TRBJ2-6; D may be TRBD2 (5 bases). The CDR3 sequence is 18 residues long. V was shortened by 0 bases and J by 0 bases, with 12 bases between the two germline ends. CDR1 is MGHRA and CDR2 is YSYEKL in the germline V gene. The chain's CDR3 is CASSQEEVAHSGANVLTF. The CDR3 region has the DNA TGCGCCAGCAGCCAAGAGGAGGTGGCCCACTCTGGGGCCAACGTCCTGACTTTC.

This clonotype was seen a few times. V is TRBV28 and J is TRBJ2-2; D remains ambiguous. The CDR3 runs 20 residues. The V end was cut by 1 base, the J end by 1 base, with 22 bases between. CDR1 is MDHEN, CDR2 SYDVKM, per germline. CDR3 residues: CASSLFRITGPAWNTGELFF. CDR3 bases: TGTGCCAGCAGTTTATTCAGGATTACGGGCCCCGCTTGGAACACCGGGGAGCTGTTTTTT.

A word on this clonotype: Its ends do not fully match the called genes, so a read error is possible. The rearrangement joins TRBV20-1 to TRBJ2-7; 8 bases line up with TRBD1. The CDR3 is 14 amino acids. Germline lookup yields CDR1 DFQATT and CDR2 SNEGSKA (reference sequence). The DNA for the CDR3 is TGCAGTGCTCGAAAGGCAGGGGGCTATAACGAGCAGCACTTC. This encodes CSARKAGGYNEQHF.

The chain carries TRBV9 and TRBJ2-3, with D perhaps matching TRBD2 (6 bases). Between the trimmed V and J ends, which lost 0 bases and 4 bases, there was a span of 9 bases. Germline lookup yields CDR1 SGDLS and CDR2 YYNGEE. The CDR3 is 14 amino acids. CDR3 sequence: CASSVGEAADTQYF. In DNA form, the CDR3 reads TGTGCCAGCAGCGTAGGGGAGGCGGCAGATACGCAGTATTTT. The complete variable domain, with remaining parts taken from reference TRBV9 and TRBJ2-3, reads DSGVTQTPKHLITATGQRVTLRCSPRSGDLSVYWYQQSLDQGLQFLIQYYNGEERAKGNILERFSAQQFPDLHSELNLSSLELGDSALYFCASSVGEAADTQYFGPGTRLTVL.

This clonotype was counted many times. This rearrangement joins TRBV12-3 or TRBV12-4 to TRBJ2-3; 9 nucleotides match TRBD2. The CDR3 sequence is 16 residues long. Losses at the gene ends were 4 bases for V and 8 bases for J; bases not matched to a gene: 13. The CDR3 loop is CASSSMTSGVPGTQYF. The DNA of the CDR3 is TGTGCCAGCAGTTCGATGACTAGCGGAGTCCCCGGTACGCAGTATTTT.

The V call is TRBV7-3, the J call TRBJ2-5; 7 nucleotides agree with TRBD2. Looked up from germline, CDR1 is SGHTA and CDR2 is FQGTGA. J lost 5 bases, V lost 5 bases, and 11 bases had no gene match. This CDR3 is 15 amino acids long. CDR3 nucleotide sequence: TGTGCCAGCAGCAGCAAGGGGCGGGAGTCGGAGACCCAGTACTTC. It is translated as CASSSKGRESETQYF.

V usage is TRBV24-1 and J usage is TRBJ2-3; D gene ambiguous. The CDR3 runs 16 residues. V lost 5 bases and J lost 0, with 14 bases in between. The germline V gene has CDR1 KGHDR and CDR2 SFDVKD. CDR3 sequence: CATSAAREPSTDTQYF. CDR3 nucleotide sequence: TGTGCCACCAGTGCCGCTCGTGAGCCTAGCACAGATACGCAGTATTTT.

This clonotype was detected ten times or more. The chain is built from TRBV11-2 and TRBJ2-5, with D possibly called TRBD1 or TRBD2 (6 bases each). Trimming took off 7 bases at V and 4 bases at J, with 19 bases between the two ends. The CDR3 contains 15 residues. Germline CDR1 SGHAT, CDR2 FQNNGV. The CDR3 reads CASTSLGGWLETQYF. CDR3 nucleotide sequence: TGTGCCAGCACCTCCCTGGGGGGCTGGTTAGAGACCCAGTACTTC.

This clonotype showed up just a few times. This chain uses TRBV7-9 with TRBJ2-1, with 7 positions matching TRBD2. The ends lost 4 bases at V and 5 bases at J; junction bases unmatched: 8. CDR1 SEHNR and CDR2 FQNEAQ come from the germline V gene (reference sequence). The CDR3 covers 15 residues. The CDR3 here is CASSSERLANNEQFF. The DNA of the CDR3 is TGTGCCAGCAGCTCAGAACGACTAGCCAACAATGAGCAGTTCTTC.

This clonotype was counted only a few times. This chain links TRBV12-3 or TRBV12-4 with TRBJ1-5; D possibly corresponds to TRBD1 (6 bases). The CDR3 is made up of 13 amino acids. V was pared by 5 bases and J by 9 bases, with 14 bases between. The CDR3 loop is CASSTDSPRPQHF. CDR3 sequence (DNA): TGTGCCAGCAGTACGGACAGCCCCCGGCCCCAGCATTTT.

This clonotype was seen a single time. The chain recombines TRBV9 with TRBJ1-6, with a weak D call TRBD1 (6 bases). The CDR3 covers 16 residues. Germline V gives CDR1 SGDLS, CDR2 YYNGEE. The V end lost 4 bases, the J end lost 8 bases, and 19 bases lay between the germline ends. The CDR3 DNA follows: TGTGCCAGCAGCTCCGCGGACAGCCGGCTCCATTCACCCCTCCACTTT. Its translation: CASSSADSRLHSPLHF.

This rearrangement joins TRBV7-9 to TRBJ2-2; D remains ambiguous. The CDR3 is 15 residues long. The germline V gene has CDR1 SEHNR and CDR2 FQNEAQ (reference sequence). V was pared by 5 bases and J by 4 bases, with 14 bases between. CDR3 in DNA: TGTGCCAGCAGCCCTAACCCACTATCCACCGGGGAGCTGTTTTTT. This encodes CASSPNPLSTGELFF.